This T cell receptor (beta chain) came from a study of blood T cells in healthy people across ages. A second PCR, run for 7 to 11 cycles, used a sample-barcoded 5' primer plus a J-beta primer mix. TCRdb re-called the 5' RACE reads with MiXCR, one entry per CDR3 protein. The sample lists roughly 700,000 distinct CDR3 sequences, approximately 30% occurring once. This clonotype showed up just a few times. This may be a read error, as it is one base from a much larger clone. The CDR3 is 14 amino acids. Germline CDR1 and CDR2: LGHNA and YSLEER. V dropped 4 bases and J dropped 6; count of bases not matched to a gene: 4.

The rearrangement joins TRBV4-3 to TRBJ1-4; 8 bases are a match to TRBD1. Sample: blood. The clonotype was recovered from a woman older than 75 in good health. The CDR3 DNA reads TGCGCCAGCAGCCGGACAGGGACCGATGAAAAACTGTTTTTT. Amino acids: CASSRTGTDEKLFF.